Shown below are 10 T cell receptor beta chains from a single sample sequenced in a study of blood T cell repertoires in COVID-19. The method was immunoSEQ multiplex PCR; TCRdb's version includes in-frame clones alone and lacks a portion of them. The table shows some 170,000 clones, with 85% to 90% occurring only once. The sequencing sample was made of peripheral blood. Receptors originate from a woman in her fifties or sixties with acute or convalescent COVID-19.

This clone has more than one count but fewer than ten. J is TRBJ1-2 and V is TRBV2, with D perhaps TRBD1 (6 bases). Germline loops: CDR1 SNHLY, CDR2 FYNNEI. V was trimmed by 8 bases and J by 3 bases, leaving 13 bases between them. The CDR3 sequence is 13 residues long. For the CDR3, the DNA is TGTGCCAGCGGGGGCAGCTTGGACTATGGCTACACCTTC. Protein product: CASGGSLDYGYTF.

J is TRBJ1-2 and V is TRBV18; D remains unclear. V lost 6 bases to trimming and J lost 1 base, with 12 bases between them. Germline V gives CDR1 KGHSH, CDR2 LQKENI. The CDR3 has 14 amino acids. Here the CDR3 DNA reads TGTGCCAGCTCGGGAACGGGGAGTAACTATGGCTACACCTTC. Amino acids: CASSGTGSNYGYTF.

The table lists this clone with a few counts. V gene TRBV21-1 combines with J gene TRBJ2-7; the listed D gene, TRBD1, was not tested against the DNA. TRBV21-1 is tagged as a pseudogene. CDR3 length: 12 amino acids. The CDR3 region has the DNA TGTGCCAGCAGTCCAGACTCCTACGAGCAGTACGTC. It is translated as CASSPDSYEQYV.

The CDR3 bases are TGTGCCAGCAGTGACGGAAACAGGGACGAGCAGTACTTC. Its protein is CASSDGNRDEQYF. The rearrangement joins TRBV2 to TRBJ2-7; D is possibly TRBD1 (6 bases). Looked up from germline, CDR1 is SNHLY and CDR2 is FYNNEI. The V end was cut by 3 bases, the J end by 5 bases, with 11 bases between. The CDR3 loop spans 13 amino acids.

The chain is built from TRBV10-2 and TRBJ2-7; TRBD2 is a possible D gene (7 bases). Germline V CDR1 and CDR2: WSHSY, SAAADI. The ends were cut back, 5 bases at V and 3 bases at J, with 11 bases in the middle. The CDR3 is 13 amino acids. CDR3 sequence reads: CASSRGRDYEQYV. The CDR3 coding sequence is TGCGCCAGCAGTAGGGGGAGGGACTACGAGCAGTACGTC.

The V call is TRBV11-1, the J call TRBJ2-1; TRBD1 agrees at 8 bases. Germline V gene lookup returns CDR1 SGHAT and CDR2 FQDESV (reference sequence). V lost 3 bases and J lost 4; bases outside the gene matches: 5. This CDR3 spans 15 amino acids. The CDR3 nucleotides are TGTGCCAGCAGCTTGAGACAGGGGAATTACAATGAGCAGTTCTTC. The encoded protein is CASSLRQGNYNEQFF.

The chain couples TRBV3-1 (or the pseudogene TRBV3-2) to TRBJ1-1; D is uncertain. V lost 6 bases to trimming and J lost 1 base, with 9 bases between them. This CDR3 is 13 amino acids long. The germline CDR1 and CDR2 sequences are LGHDT and YNNKEL (reference sequence). CDR3 in amino acids: CASSRVGNTEAFF. The DNA for the CDR3 is TGTGCCAGCAGTCGGGTTGGGAACACTGAAGCTTTCTTT.

The table lists this clone with a few counts. The chain couples TRBV3-1 (or the pseudogene TRBV3-2) to TRBJ1-2, with 12 nucleotides matching TRBD1. This CDR3 contains 15 residues. CDR1 and CDR2 (germline): LGHDT, YNNKEL (reference sequence). J lost 6 bases, V lost 4 bases, and 6 bases had no gene match. The CDR3 DNA reads TGTGCCAGCAGCCCATCCGGGACAGGGGGCCATGGCTACACCTTC. This codes for CASSPSGTGGHGYTF.

Here the CDR3 reads CASSLSQGANSPLHF. The CDR3 DNA follows: TGCGCCAGCAGCTTGTCCCAGGGGGCAAATTCACCCCTCCACTTT. The chain recombines TRBV5-1 with TRBJ1-6; 8 nucleotides align to TRBD1. Germline CDR1 SGHRS, CDR2 YFSETQ. This CDR3 contains 15 residues. V lost 1 base and J lost 7; bases outside the gene matches: 4.

This clone was picked up one time. CDR3 protein: CASSLSGDQPQHF. In nucleotides, the CDR3 is TGCGCCAGCAGCTTGTCAGGGGATCAGCCCCAGCATTTT. V is TRBV5-1 and J is TRBJ1-5; weak D call: TRBD1 (6 bases). The V end lost 1 base, the J end lost 5 bases, and 7 bases lay between the germline ends. CDR1 and CDR2 from the germline V gene are SGHRS and YFSETQ. This CDR3 comprises 13 residues. Full variable domain (missing parts from reference TRBV5-1 and TRBJ1-5): KAGVTQTPRYLIKTRGQQVTLSCSPISGHRSVSWYQQTPGQGLQFLFEYFSETQRNKGNFPGRFSGRQFSNSRSEMNVSTLELGDSALYLCASSLSGDQPQHFGDGTRLSIL.